One sample yielded the 16 T cell receptor beta chains listed below, sequenced in a study of cytomegalovirus exposure and HLA in healthy donors. The primer mix had 60 Vbeta and 13 Jbeta primers. Repertoires were generated with immunoSEQ multiplex PCR, while TCRdb's copy carries only in-frame clones and drops some. The data show roughly 200,000 clones, with 60% to 80% seen just once and nearly 3% held by the top ten. Sequenced input: PBMCs. The receptors originated from a woman in her 30s in good health and CMV-seronegative.

The genes are TRBV5-6 and TRBJ1-1; possibly TRBD1 for D (6 bases). The germline V gene encodes CDR1 SGHDT and CDR2 YYEEEE. This CDR3 has 14 residues. V was cut by 4 bases and J by 8 bases, with 18 bases left in between. The CDR3 reads CASSIGGVATEAFF. In nucleotides, the CDR3 is TGTGCCAGCAGCATAGGGGGGGTGGCCACCGAAGCTTTCTTT. Full variable domain (missing parts from reference TRBV5-6 and TRBJ1-1): DAGVTQSPTHLIKTRGQQVTLRCSPKSGHDTVSWYQQALGQGPQFIFQYYEEEERQRGNFPDRFSGHQFPNYSSELNVNALLLGDSALYLCASSIGGVATEAFFGQGTRLTVV.

The chain couples TRBV28 to TRBJ2-7; 8 bases line up with TRBD1. The CDR3 is 13 residues long. Germline V CDR1 and CDR2: MDHEN, SYDVKM. The trim removed 4 bases at V and 10 bases at J, leaving 9 bases unmatched. DNA of the CDR3: TGTGCCAGCAGTTATGGGACAGGAGCTTCCCAGTACTTC. Translated, it gives CASSYGTGASQYF.

The V and J genes are TRBV1 and TRBJ2-3; the listed D gene, TRBD2, was not tested against the DNA. TRBV1 is marked as a pseudogene. The CDR3 runs 18 residues. The CDR3 protein is CTSSQDLDGGRRKDTQYF. CDR3 nucleotides: TGCACCAGCAGCCAAGATTTGGACGGCGGGAGGAGGAAAGATACGCAGTATTTT.

V is TRBV10-3 and J is TRBJ1-2; D might be TRBD1 (5 bases). Per the germline V gene, CDR1 is ENHRY and CDR2 is SYGVKD. The V end was cut by 5 bases, the J end by 8 bases, with 12 bases between. This CDR3 is built from 12 residues. CDR3 coding DNA: TGTGCCATCAGTCGGACAAGCGAGGGCTACACCTTC. This translates into CAISRTSEGYTF.

CDR3 in amino acids: CASSRLSGSGITDTQYF. The CDR3, as DNA: TGTGCCAGCAGCCGTCTGAGCGGGAGCGGTATCACAGATACGCAGTATTTT. The V and J genes are TRBV27 and TRBJ2-3, with 8 bases aligning to TRBD2. J lost 2 bases, V lost 6 bases, and 13 bases had no gene match. The CDR3 is made up of 17 amino acids. The germline gives CDR1 MNHEY, CDR2 SMNVEV (reference sequence).

This sequence joins TRBV5-4 and TRBJ1-2; the D gene is possibly TRBD1 (6 bases). The CDR3 has 15 amino acids. The V and J ends lost 4 bases and 5 bases respectively, with 18 bases between them. Looked up from germline, CDR1 is SGHNT and CDR2 is YYREEE (reference sequence). As DNA, the CDR3 is TGTGCCAGCAGCCTTCGCGTAACAGGGAAGTATGGCTACACCTTC. Protein: CASSLRVTGKYGYTF.

The CDR3 coding sequence is TGCGCCAGCCTTGACAGGGGAGGAACTGAAGCTTTCTTT. Protein: CASLDRGGTEAFF. The chain carries TRBV10-2 and TRBJ1-1; 8 nucleotides align to TRBD1. Germline CDR1 WSHSY, CDR2 SAAADI. The CDR3 is 13 amino acids. Trimming took 8 bases from V and 5 from J; bases not matched to a gene: 7.

In this sample, this clone turned up once. This sequence joins TRBV7-8 and TRBJ1-6, with D possibly TRBD1 on 5 matching bases. The CDR3 has 15 residues. Germline lookup yields CDR1 SGHVS and CDR2 FQNEAQ. Trimming removed 4 bases from V and 7 bases from J, with 14 bases in between. Here the CDR3 reads CASSSLRGGNSPLHF. In DNA form, the CDR3 reads TGTGCCAGCAGCTCCCTTAGGGGTGGAAATTCACCCCTCCACTTT.

The genes are TRBV11-3 and TRBJ2-3; 7 nucleotides match TRBD1. Trimming cost V 5 bases and J 6 bases; bases outside gene matches: 8. Germline loops: CDR1 SGHNT, CDR2 YENEEA. There are 14 residues in the CDR3. CDR3 amino acids: CASSPRQGSDTQYF. In DNA, the CDR3 is TGTGCCAGCAGCCCGCGACAGGGATCTGATACGCAGTATTTT.

This clone occurred once. The chain joins TRBV18 to TRBJ1-5, with D perhaps TRBD1 (6 bases). Per the germline V gene, CDR1 is KGHSH and CDR2 is LQKENI. The CDR3 runs to 16 residues. V was shortened by 2 bases and J by 0 bases, with 11 bases between the two germline ends. CDR3 nucleotides: TGTGCCAGCTCACCAACAGGGAAATATAGCAATCAGCCCCAGCATTTT. Its protein product is CASSPTGKYSNQPQHF.

The chain uses TRBV7-2 and TRBJ1-1; D gene unclear. V lost 4 bases to trimming and J lost 0 bases, with 6 bases between them. Germline V gene sequence: CDR1 SGHTA, CDR2 FQGNSA. The CDR3 sequence is 13 residues long. The CDR3 protein is CASSSVVNTEAFF. The CDR3 DNA is TGTGCCAGCAGCTCAGTCGTGAACACTGAAGCTTTCTTT. Full variable domain (rest looked up from reference TRBV7-2 and TRBJ1-1): GAGVSQSPSNKVTEKGKDVELRCDPISGHTALYWYRQSLGQGLEFLIYFQGNSAPDKSGLPSDRFSAERTGGSVSTLTIQRTQQEDSAVYLCASSSVVNTEAFFGQGTRLTVV.

V and J are TRBV25-1 and TRBJ1-2; D gene unclear. V was cut by 1 base and J by 4 bases, with 10 bases left in between. Germline V CDR1 and CDR2: MGHDK, SYGVNS. The CDR3 has 14 residues. For the CDR3, the DNA is TGTGCCAGCAGTGAATGGAGTTCTAGCTATGGCTACACCTTC. Translating it yields CASSEWSSSYGYTF.

V and J are TRBV19 and TRBJ2-2, with 7 positions matching TRBD1. Looked up from germline, CDR1 is LNHDA and CDR2 is SQIVND (reference sequence). J lost 6 bases, V lost 1 base, and 2 bases had no gene match. The CDR3 has 14 amino acids. CDR3 sequence reads: CASSIGQGSGELFF. CDR3 in DNA: TGTGCCAGTAGTATAGGACAGGGTTCCGGGGAGCTGTTTTTT. The full variable domain, in which reference TRBV19 and TRBJ2-2 provide the parts outside the CDR3, is DGGITQSPKYLFRKEGQNVTLSCEQNLNHDAMYWYRQDPGQGLRLIYYSQIVNDFQKGDIAEGYSVSREKKESFPLTVTSAQKNPTAFYLCASSIGQGSGELFFGEGSRLTVL.

The genes are TRBV5-8 and TRBJ2-3; possible D gene TRBD1, 6 bases. The germline V and J ends were trimmed by 3 bases and 0 bases, with 11 bases remaining between them. The CDR3 has 15 residues. CDR1 and CDR2 from the germline V gene are SGHTS and YDEGEE. The CDR3 bases are TGTGCCAGCAGCTGGGGGCGCTCTAGCACAGATACGCAGTATTTT. Translating gives CASSWGRSSTDTQYF.

The chain uses TRBV25-1 and TRBJ1-2; D remains unclear. CDR1 is MGHDK and CDR2 is SYGVNS in the germline V gene. Trimming removed 5 bases from V and 2 bases from J, with 6 bases in between. CDR3 length: 12 amino acids. The CDR3 loop is CASSSFNYGYTF. The CDR3, as DNA: TGTGCCAGCAGTTCATTCAACTATGGCTACACCTTC.

The rearrangement links TRBV10-1 to TRBJ2-1, with TRBD2 identical over 12 bases. V dropped 4 bases and J dropped 7; count of bases not matched to a gene: 5. From germline, CDR1 is WNHNN and CDR2 SYGVQD (reference sequence). This CDR3 is built from 15 residues. Here the CDR3 reads CASSVGLAGYNEQFF. Written as DNA, the CDR3 is TGCGCCAGCAGTGTCGGACTAGCGGGGTATAATGAGCAGTTCTTC.